Below, 10 T cell receptor beta chains from the same sample are listed, as sequenced in a study of blood T cell repertoires in COVID-19. Some clones are missing from TCRdb's copy, which holds only in-frame ones; the method was immunoSEQ multiplex PCR. The sample records about 270,000 clones, about 83% being singletons. The sequenced sample consisted of peripheral blood. All receptors come from an elderly man with acute or convalescent COVID-19.

This clone was observed once. This sequence joins TRBV5-6 and TRBJ1-2; weak D call: TRBD1 (5 bases). There are 13 residues in the CDR3. Germline CDR1 is SGHDT and CDR2 is YYEEEE. V was cut by 4 bases and J by 4 bases, with 11 bases left in between. The CDR3 nucleotides are TGTGCCAGCAGCCAGGGCGGGGGCTATGGCTACACCTTC. Its protein product is CASSQGGGYGYTF.

The CDR3: CASSTQVYYGYTF. CDR3 nucleotide sequence: TGTGCCAGTAGTACTCAGGTCTACTATGGCTACACCTTC. This sequence joins TRBV19 and TRBJ1-2; D uncertain. The V end lost 4 bases, the J end lost 3 bases, and 9 bases lay between the germline ends. The CDR3 runs 13 residues. Germline V lookup: CDR1 LNHDA, CDR2 SQIVND (reference sequence).

The chain is built from TRBV14 and TRBJ2-5; 7 bases agree with TRBD2. Per germline, CDR1 SGHDN and CDR2 FVKESK. V dropped 3 bases and J dropped 5; count of bases not matched to a gene: 6. This CDR3 contains 14 residues. The CDR3 DNA is TGTGCCAGCAGCCAGAGACTAGCCAGGGAGACCCAGTACTTC. Its translation is CASSQRLARETQYF.

V gene TRBV5-8 combines with J gene TRBJ1-5; D gene unclear. CDR1 and CDR2 (germline): SGHTS, YDEGEE. The CDR3 contains 13 residues. Trimming shortened V by 0 bases and J by 7 bases, and 8 bases separated the two germline ends. The CDR3 bases are TGTGCCAGCAGCTTGGGCCACACCCAGCCCCAGCATTTT. Its translation: CASSLGHTQPQHF. The complete variable domain, with remaining parts taken from reference TRBV5-8 and TRBJ1-5, reads EAGVTQSPTHLIKTRGQQATLRCSPISGHTSVYWYQQALGLGLQFLLWYDEGEERNRGNFPPRFSGRQFPNYSSELNVNALELEDSALYLCASSLGHTQPQHFGDGTRLSIL.

The V and J genes are TRBV11-2 and TRBJ1-5; D might be TRBD1 (5 bases). The germline V gene encodes CDR1 SGHAT and CDR2 FQNNGV. Trimming shortened V by 5 bases and J by 6 bases, and 11 bases separated the two germline ends. The CDR3 is 13 amino acids. For the CDR3, the DNA is TGTGCCAGCAGCCAAACAGGATTTCAGCCCCAGCATTTT. Amino acid sequence: CASSQTGFQPQHF.

This sequence joins TRBV2 and TRBJ2-3, with TRBD2 matching 11 bases. The CDR3 totals 17 residues. Trimming took 6 bases from V and 2 from J; bases not matched to a gene: 10. CDR1 SNHLY and CDR2 FYNNEI come from the germline V gene. CDR3 residues: CASRAGTSGQATDTQYF. The CDR3 nucleotides are TGTGCCAGCAGAGCCGGGACTAGCGGCCAAGCCACAGATACGCAGTATTTT.

The rearrangement links TRBV11-2 to TRBJ2-5; D may be TRBD1 (6 bases). CDR1 and CDR2 (germline): SGHAT, FQNNGV. The germline V and J ends were trimmed by 2 bases and 3 bases, with 10 bases remaining between them. The CDR3 is 14 residues long. CDR3 sequence (DNA): TGTGCCAGCAGCTTAACAGGGATTAAAGAGACCCAGTACTTC. The encoded protein is CASSLTGIKETQYF.

V usage is TRBV10-3 and J usage is TRBJ2-5; D is possibly TRBD1 (6 bases). Trimming shortened V by 4 bases and J by 5 bases, and 11 bases separated the two germline ends. Germline V gives CDR1 ENHRY, CDR2 SYGVKD. There are 13 residues in the CDR3. Here the CDR3 DNA reads TGTGCCATCAGTGCCTACAGGGCGGAGACCCAGTACTTC. Encoded protein: CAISAYRAETQYF.

The chain employs TRBV4-1 and TRBJ2-1; 14 bases are shared with TRBD2. Germline V lookup: CDR1 MGHRA, CDR2 YSYEKL. The junction had 6 bases not matched to a gene; V was cut back by 4 bases and J by 7 bases. The CDR3 length is 16 residues. DNA of the CDR3: TGCGCCAGCAGCCGGTGGACTAGCGGGGGGAATAATGAGCAGTTCTTC. Its protein is CASSRWTSGGNNEQFF.

This rearrangement joins TRBV13 to TRBJ2-1; 7 positions match TRBD2. V lost 5 bases and J lost 6; bases outside the gene matches: 10. Per the germline V gene, CDR1 is PRHDT and CDR2 is FYEKMQ (reference sequence). There are 15 residues in the CDR3. The CDR3 nucleotides read TGTGCCAGCAGCCAACCGGGACTAACGTCCAATGAGCAGTTCTTC. Translating gives CASSQPGLTSNEQFF.